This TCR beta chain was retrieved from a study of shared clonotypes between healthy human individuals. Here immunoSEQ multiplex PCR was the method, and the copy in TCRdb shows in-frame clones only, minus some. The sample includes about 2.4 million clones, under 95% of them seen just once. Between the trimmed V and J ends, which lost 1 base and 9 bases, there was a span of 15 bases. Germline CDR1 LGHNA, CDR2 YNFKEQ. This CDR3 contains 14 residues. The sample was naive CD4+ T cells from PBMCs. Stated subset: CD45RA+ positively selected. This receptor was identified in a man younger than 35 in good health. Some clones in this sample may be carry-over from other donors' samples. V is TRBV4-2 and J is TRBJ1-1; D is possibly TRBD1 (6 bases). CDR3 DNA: TGTGCCAGCAGCCAAGGGGGGGGCTATTTCCAAGCTTTCTTT. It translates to CASSQGGGYFQAFF.